Included here is one T cell receptor beta chain sequence, with context. This sample was included in a study of T-cell reconstitution after alpha-beta-depleted transplantation in children. Trimming took 5 bases from V and 5 from J, leaving 21 bases between them. This CDR3 spans 16 amino acids. Construction of the TCRbeta library involved unique molecular identifiers. TCRdb re-called the PCR reads with MiXCR, one entry per CDR3 protein. The sample lists about 640,000 distinct CDR3 sequences, around 16% occurring once. Sequences were derived from PBMCs from the stem cell graft donor, sampled from the stem cell graft. This clonotype was sampled from a human donor who donated a stem cell graft to a child with acute myeloid leukemia. The chain is built from TRBV12-3 or TRBV12-4 and TRBJ1-1; TRBD1 is a possible D gene (5 bases). This CDR3 is CASSPSPGTLGTEAFF. In DNA, the CDR3 is TGTGCCAGCAGTCCTTCCCCTGGGACCTTGGGGACTGAAGCTTTCTTT.